This T cell receptor (beta chain) was obtained from a study of T cells in Graves' hyperthyroidism and ophthalmopathy. Study at large: Upon initial diagnosis and before any treatment, peripheral blood was collected. Regarding the study as a whole: The model made its ophthalmopathy prediction, and onset followed a median roughly 6.5 months later. Among clonotypes expanded in thyroid above 0.001, most were also found in blood.

The definition of stable Graves' hyperthyroidism was no ophthalmopathy progression within 18 months. Researchers amplified the TCR beta CDR3 regions from RNA transcripts. A first-round RT-PCR of the TCR CDR3 used the HTBI primer set. TCRdb recomputed calls from the multiplex PCR reads with MiXCR, one row per CDR3 protein. The data contain approximately 700,000 distinct CDR3 sequences, over 15% of them singletons. In regard to this clonotype: The antigen remains undetermined.

The germline V gene encodes CDR1 SEHNR and CDR2 FQNEAQ (reference sequence). The CDR3 is made up of 15 amino acids. The V end was cut by 5 bases, the J end by 1 base, with 15 bases between. The chain carries TRBV7-9 and TRBJ2-7, with D possibly matching TRBD2 (6 bases). The receptor's source is a young man with Graves' hyperthyroidism. The material sequenced was blood. In DNA, the CDR3 is TGTGCCAGCAGCACGTGGAGGGACGGATCCTACGAGCAGTACTTC. Its protein is CASSTWRDGSYEQYF. The full variable domain, completed using reference TRBV7-9 and TRBJ2-7, is DTGVSQNPRHKITKRGQNVTFRCDPISEHNRLYWYRQTLGQGPEFLTYFQNEAQLEKSRLLSDRFSAERPKGSFSTLEIQRTEQGDSAMYLCASSTWRDGSYEQYFGPGTRLTVT.